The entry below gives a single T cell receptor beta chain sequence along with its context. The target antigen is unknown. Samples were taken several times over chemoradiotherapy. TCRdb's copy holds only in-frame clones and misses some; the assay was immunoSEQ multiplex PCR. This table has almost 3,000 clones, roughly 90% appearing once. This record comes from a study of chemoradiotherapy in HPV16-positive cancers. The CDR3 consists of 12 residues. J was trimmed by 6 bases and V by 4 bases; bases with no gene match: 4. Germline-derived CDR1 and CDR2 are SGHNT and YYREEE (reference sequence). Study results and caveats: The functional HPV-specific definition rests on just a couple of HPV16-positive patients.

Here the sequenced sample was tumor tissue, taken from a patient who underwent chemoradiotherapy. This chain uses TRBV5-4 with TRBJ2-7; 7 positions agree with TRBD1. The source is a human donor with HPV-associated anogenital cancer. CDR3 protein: CASSATGSEQYF. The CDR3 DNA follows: TGTGCCAGCAGCGCGACAGGGTCCGAGCAGTACTTC.